This T cell receptor (beta chain) came from a study of cytomegalovirus exposure and HLA in healthy donors. Overall study results and limits: Within an earlier analysis, most TCR beta V segments proved productive either about 87% or about 30% of the time. Follow-up analysis later connected one missense variant in DCLRE1C with trimming of TCR beta V- and J-genes.

This clone has just one count. Its specificity is unknown. V lost 4 bases to trimming and J lost 1 base, with 10 bases between them. The CDR3 totals 14 residues. The germline CDR1 and CDR2 sequences are SGHTA and FQGNSA. Participants comprised healthy donors of bone marrow. PCR involved 60 Vbeta and 13 Jbeta primers. Sequenced by immunoSEQ multiplex PCR; TCRdb stores in-frame clones only, minus some. The sample carries about 130,000 clones, approximately 75% recorded once. What was sequenced was PBMCs. The receptor's source is a woman aged 45-60 years in good health and CMV-seronegative. The chain has TRBV7-2 and TRBJ1-1; no firm D call. The CDR3 reads CASSSQARNTEAFF. For the CDR3, the DNA is TGTGCCAGCAGCTCGCAAGCGAGGAACACTGAAGCTTTCTTT.